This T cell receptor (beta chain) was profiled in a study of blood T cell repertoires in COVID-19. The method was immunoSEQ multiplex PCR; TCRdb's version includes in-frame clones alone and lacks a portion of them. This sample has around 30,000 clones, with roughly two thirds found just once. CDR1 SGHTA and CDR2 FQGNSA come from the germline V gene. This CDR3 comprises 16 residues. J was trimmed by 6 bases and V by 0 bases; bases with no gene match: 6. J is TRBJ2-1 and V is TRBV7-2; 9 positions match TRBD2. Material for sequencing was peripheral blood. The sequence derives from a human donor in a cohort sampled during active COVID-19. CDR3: CASSLAAGGQFNEQFF. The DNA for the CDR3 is TGTGCCAGCAGCTTAGCTGCGGGGGGGCAATTCAATGAGCAGTTCTTC.